The entry below describes one TCR beta chain. What it binds is unknown. This CDR3 region has 14 residues. V lost 4 bases and J lost 3; bases outside the gene matches: 5. In germline, CDR1 is SEHNR, CDR2 FQNEAQ (reference sequence). Terminally differentiated effector memory CD45RA+ cells were excluded from the naive CD8 cells, which were CD45RO-negative and positively selected for CCR7. The study ran the assay at deep level. Profiled with immunoSEQ multiplex PCR; TCRdb holds only in-frame clones, not every one. The sample has some 2 million clones, just under 95% seen once; the top ten hold more than 0.9%. The data were obtained in a study of shared clonotypes between healthy human individuals. Study-wide points: Compared with clonotypes that all four donors shared, non-shared clonotypes had lower generation probabilities.

This chain connects TRBV7-9 to TRBJ1-1, with 7 bases matching TRBD1. This TCR came from a man aged 18-30 years in good health. Sequences were obtained from naive CD8+ T cells sorted from blood. The CDR3 sequence is CASSSSTGYTEAFF. The CDR3 nucleotides read TGTGCCAGCAGCTCCTCGACAGGGTACACTGAAGCTTTCTTT.